This T cell receptor (beta chain) stems from a study of T-cell memory formation after mild COVID-19. TCRdb fed the 5' RACE reads into MiXCR, producing one record per CDR3 protein. Among about 400,000 distinct CDR3 sequences, about 15% were seen once, and the ten largest hold about 22%. This clonotype was seen a few times. The CDR3 consists of 17 residues. V was pared by 0 bases and J by 4 bases, with 21 bases between. From germline, CDR1 is GTSNPN and CDR2 SVGIG (reference sequence). This receptor was obtained from a man younger than 35 who had mild COVID-19 (a few samples of this study predate the infection). Cell type and time point are not known. The source material was PBMCs or a T cell subset sorted from them (not recorded which). This chain joins TRBV30 and TRBJ2-5; the D is unclear. As DNA, the CDR3 is TGTGCCTGGAGTGTAATAGGGTATAGGACGGTTCGAGAGACCCAGTACTTC. Residues: CAWSVIGYRTVRETQYF.